The rows below give T cell receptor beta chains drawn from one sample of a study of cytomegalovirus exposure and HLA in healthy donors. Produced via immunoSEQ multiplex PCR; TCRdb's table is partial and in-frame only. The sample lists 200,000 to 300,000 clones; about 88% were seen once. Sequenced input: PBMCs. The receptors originated from a man between 18 and 29 years old in good health and CMV-seropositive. CDR3s include the opening cysteine and the closing phenylalanine or tryptophan. The D gene is left open where the match is weak. For some rows the clone size is stated as once, few or many, or as a class when expanded; others skip it.

J gene | D gene | V gene | clone size | CDR3 DNA | CDR3 protein
TRBJ2-3 | . | TRBV11-2 | . | TGTGCCAGCAGCTCTTACAGCACAGATACGCAGTATTTT | CASSSYSTDTQYF
TRBJ1-1 | TRBD1 | TRBV27 | . | TGTGCCAGGGTTCGGAGCAGAGTCGGGACAGTAAACACTGAAGCTTTCTTT | CARVRSRVGTVNTEAFF
TRBJ2-1 | . | TRBV30 | . | TGTGCCTGGAGTTGGGGGGGCGCGGGGTACGTGGGTTACAATGAGCAGTTCTTC | CAWSWGGAGYVGYNEQFF
TRBJ2-3 | . | TRBV25-1 | . | TGTGCCAGCAGGTCGACAATAAGCACAGATACGCAGTATTTT | CASRSTISTDTQYF
TRBJ1-1 | . | TRBV6-1 | once | TGTGCCAGCAGTGAAGCGGGAATATCTGAAGCTTTCTTT | CASSEAGISEAFF
TRBJ2-5 | . | TRBV15 | . | TGTGCCACCAGCAGAGGGCGGAGTGGGGAGACCCAGTACTTC | CATSRGRSGETQYF
TRBJ1-4 | . | TRBV9 | . | TGTGCCAGCAGCGTAGGAAGCCTTTCGGATGAAAAACTGTTTTTT | CASSVGSLSDEKLFF
TRBJ1-2 | . | TRBV9 | . | TGTGCCAGCAGCGAGGGTGGCTATGGCTACACCTTC | CASSEGGYGYTF
TRBJ1-2 | . | TRBV20-1 | . | TGCAGTTCCGGGACCAGCTATGGCTACACCTTC | CSSGTSYGYTF
TRBJ2-1 | . | TRBV2 | . | TGTGCCAGCAGTGATAGCTCGCGTGTGCAGTTCTTC | CASSDSSRVQFF
TRBJ2-7 | TRBD2 | TRBV15 | . | TGTGCCACCAGCAGACTAGCGGGAGGCGACGAGCAGTACTTC | CATSRLAGGDEQYF
TRBJ2-7 | TRBD2 | TRBV27 | . | TGTGCCAGCAGGGGGAGCGGGAACTCCTACGAGCAGTACTTC | CASRGSGNSYEQYF
TRBJ2-4 | . | TRBV29-1 | few | TGCAGCGTTGAAGTAGACTTATCAAACATTCAGTACTTC | CSVEVDLSNIQYF
TRBJ2-1 | TRBD2 | TRBV5-4 | . | TGTGCCAGCAGCGCTGGGCTAGCGGGAGGGTACAATGAGCAGTTCTTC | CASSAGLAGGYNEQFF
TRBJ2-7 | TRBD2 | TRBV11-2 | . | TGTGCCAGCAGCCTCAGGACTAGCGGGAACTACGAGCAGTACTTC | CASSLRTSGNYEQYF
TRBJ2-2 | TRBD1 | TRBV4-1 | . | TGCGCCAGCAGCACCCGGACAGGTGGATCCCCGGAGCTGTTTTTT | CASSTRTGGSPELFF
TRBJ1-1 | . | TRBV23-1 | . | TGCGCCAGCAGCCGGGGACGGAAAGAAGCTTTCTTT | CASSRGRKEAFF
TRBJ1-3 | . | TRBV5-1 | once | TGCGCCAGCAGCTTGGACGGCAGGAGGGGAAACACCATATATTTT | CASSLDGRRGNTIYF
TRBJ2-1 | TRBD2 | TRBV2 | . | TGTGCCAGCATCCCCCCCACTAGCGGGGCCCAGAATGAGCAGTTCTTC | CASIPPTSGAQNEQFF
TRBJ2-6 | TRBD2 | TRBV7-6 | . | TGTGCCAGCAGCTTAAATAACGGGGGGGCTGGGGCCAACGTCCTGACTTTC | CASSLNNGGAGANVLTF
TRBJ2-1 | TRBD2 | TRBV29-1 | . | TGCAGCGTTGATGGGACTAGCGAGAACAATGAGCAGTTCTTC | CSVDGTSENNEQFF
TRBJ1-4 | . | TRBV15 | few | TGTGCCACCAGCCCTTTTCCCGGAGCTGCAACTAATGAAAAACTGTTTTTT | CATSPFPGAATNEKLFF
TRBJ1-2 | . | TRBV10-3 | . | TGTGCCATCACAGTGGACACCTTGAACTATGGCTACACCTTC | CAITVDTLNYGYTF
TRBJ2-3 | TRBD1 | TRBV9 | once | TGTGCCAGCAGCCTCACAACGGGACAGCGATACACAGATACGCAGTATTTT | CASSLTTGQRYTDTQYF
TRBJ1-3 | . | TRBV9 | . | TGTGCCAGCAGCAGTCAGACAGTCTCTGGAAACACCATATATTTT | CASSSQTVSGNTIYF
TRBJ2-1 | TRBD2 | TRBV4-2 | . | TGTGCCAGCAGCCAAGCGACTAGCGGGATTTATGAGCAGTTCTTC | CASSQATSGIYEQFF
TRBJ2-5 | . | TRBV5-6 | few | TGTGCCAGCAGCTTGAGGCGTCTAGCCAGCGGAGAGACCCAGTACTTC | CASSLRRLASGETQYF
TRBJ1-1 | . | TRBV5-1 | . | TGCGCCAGCAGCGCGGGTGGGGTTATGAACACTGAAGCTTTCTTT | CASSAGGVMNTEAFF
TRBJ1-1 | . | TRBV6-1 | . | TGTGCCAGCAGTGAAGGGCCGGGGTTGAACACTGAAGCTTTCTTT | CASSEGPGLNTEAFF
TRBJ2-5 | . | TRBV7-9 | . | TGTGCCAGCGTGTTCGTTCGTGGGGGCGGTGAGACCCAGTACTTC | CASVFVRGGGETQYF
TRBJ2-1 | . | TRBV27 | . | TGTGCCAGCAGTTCCAATCCTCGCGGCGGCTCCTACAATGAGCAGTTCTTC | CASSSNPRGGSYNEQFF
TRBJ1-4 | . | TRBV28 | . | TGTGCCAGCAGTTTTGGCGGGGGGGATGAAAAACTGTTTTTT | CASSFGGGDEKLFF
TRBJ2-5 | . | TRBV7-7 | . | TGTGCCAGCAGCTTAGGTCGAACGGTTCGTAAAGAGACCCAGTACTTC | CASSLGRTVRKETQYF
TRBJ2-6 | . | TRBV6-1 | . | TGTGCCAGCAGTGAAGCGGGGGCAGGGCCTGGGGCCAACGTCCTGACTTTC | CASSEAGAGPGANVLTF
TRBJ2-1 | TRBD2 | TRBV7-2 | . | TGTGCCAGCAGCCGCGACTTTATACGGGGACTACAGTTCTTC | CASSRDFIRGLQFF
TRBJ2-7 | . | TRBV5-1 | . | TGCGCCAGCAGCTTGGGGGTCGGGCCGTTCCCCTACGAGCAGTACTTC | CASSLGVGPFPYEQYF
TRBJ1-4 | TRBD1 | TRBV9 | . | TGTGCCAGCAGCGTAGTGACAGGGGGGAATGAAAAACTGTTTTTT | CASSVVTGGNEKLFF
TRBJ2-3 | . | TRBV6-6 | . | TGTGCCAGCATTCGAGGGGTTCCCCCAGATACGCAGTATTTT | CASIRGVPPDTQYF
TRBJ2-2 | TRBD2 | TRBV28 | once | TGTGCCAGCAGTTTACGGCCTAGCGGGCCGACCGGGGAGCTGTTTTTT | CASSLRPSGPTGELFF
TRBJ2-1 | TRBD2 | TRBV7-2 | . | TGTGCCAGCAGCTTAACAGGGCTAGCGGGTTACAATGAGCAGTTCTTC | CASSLTGLAGYNEQFF
TRBJ2-3 | . | TRBV19 | . | TGTGCCAGTAGTTACAGGGCGGATACGCAGTATTTT | CASSYRADTQYF
TRBJ2-7 | TRBD1 | TRBV6-5 | . | TGTGCCAGCAGTTACCGGGACAGGATATACGAGCAGTACTTC | CASSYRDRIYEQYF
TRBJ2-1 | . | TRBV19 | . | TGTGCCAGTACCATGCTGGGGGACCCCTACAATGAGCAGTTCTTC | CASTMLGDPYNEQFF
TRBJ2-1 | TRBD2 | TRBV6-4 | once | TGTGCCAGCAGTGAGGTTTCACTAGCGGGACCTGAGCAGTTCTTC | CASSEVSLAGPEQFF
TRBJ1-2 | . | TRBV2 | . | TGTGCCAGCAGTGAAAACCCGGGTGGGGGCTACACCTTC | CASSENPGGGYTF
TRBJ1-2 | . | TRBV5-4 | few | TGTGCCAGCAGCCCCTCAGTGGAGAACTATGGCTACACCTTC | CASSPSVENYGYTF
TRBJ2-1 | TRBD2 | TRBV19 | once | TGTGCCAGTAGTAAATTTAGCGGGATCTCCTACAATGAGCAGTTCTTC | CASSKFSGISYNEQFF
TRBJ2-7 | . | TRBV9 | . | TGTGCCAGCAGCGTAGCCCCCTCTAGCGAGTCCTACGAGCAGTACTTC | CASSVAPSSESYEQYF
TRBJ1-2 | TRBD1 | TRBV6-1 | . | TGTGCCAGCAGTGCCGGGACAGACTTCTATGGCTACACCTTC | CASSAGTDFYGYTF
TRBJ1-5 | . | TRBV7-8 | . | TGTGCCAGCAGCAGCGACAGGAGCAATCAGCCCCAGCATTTT | CASSSDRSNQPQHF
TRBJ2-5 | TRBD2 | TRBV7-8 | . | TGTGCCAGCAGCTCCCAACTAGCGGGAGGTGAGACCCAGTACTTC | CASSSQLAGGETQYF
TRBJ2-5 | . | TRBV11-2 | . | TGTGCCAGCAGCTTTTTAGGGGGCGGGATCGAGACCCAGTACTTC | CASSFLGGGIETQYF
TRBJ1-3 | . | TRBV5-1 | . | TGCGCCAGCAGCTTGGACCGGGTAATGCACACCATATATTTT | CASSLDRVMHTIYF
TRBJ2-1 | . | TRBV4-1 | . | TGCGCCAGCAGCCAAAGAGTTGGGAATGAGCAGTTCTTC | CASSQRVGNEQFF